This entry concerns a single T cell receptor (beta chain). Per patient, between 1 and 8 samples were collected at pretreatment and on-treatment time points. The data stem from a study of PD-L1 blockade in urothelial cancer. Study background: Males with bladder-origin urothelial cancer constituted most of the 29 patients. Per blood sample, T cells had a median of roughly 150,000.

PCRs each included synthetic TCR analog templates spiked in. Data came from immunoSEQ multiplex PCR; TCRdb stores just in-frame clones and leaves some out. The sample holds about 82,000 clones, approximately 91% seen once. The germline gives CDR1 LNHDA, CDR2 SQIVND (reference sequence). The CDR3 consists of 15 residues. The trim removed 7 bases at V and 6 bases at J, leaving 9 bases unmatched. This chain joins TRBV19 and TRBJ2-1; 10 bases align to TRBD2. The TCR was taken from a man in his fifties or sixties with urothelial cancer. The starting material was PBMCs, obtained around atezolizumab (anti-PD-L1) treatment. The CDR3 loop is CASKPAGLASNEQFF. The CDR3 DNA reads TGTGCCAGTAAGCCGGCGGGACTAGCGTCCAATGAGCAGTTCTTC.